This T cell receptor (beta chain) was identified in a study of blood T cell repertoires in COVID-19. Study at large: Researchers got acute and convalescent COVID-19 samples from the United States, Italy and Spain. PBMCs, B-cell-depleted T cells, or T cells were the source of the cDNA or gDNA that made up the material.

The CDR3 is made up of 14 amino acids. Between the trimmed V and J ends, which lost 9 bases and 3 bases, there was a span of 17 bases. The germline CDR1 and CDR2 sequences are LNHNV and YYDKDF (reference sequence). In the study's own analysis: How many nucleated cells were present was estimated from reference gene primer amplification. Method: immunoSEQ multiplex PCR; TCRdb's copy keeps in-frame clones and lacks some. For V, J and clone size, that table is used; D and trimming come from the DNA. The sample lists about 30,000 clones; approximately 86% were seen once. The chain joins TRBV15 to TRBJ2-5, with TRBD2 as a possible D gene (6 bases). Sequencing was carried out using peripheral blood. The source is a man in his 70s with acute or convalescent COVID-19. The CDR3 is CATGRAGRKETQYF. In nucleotides, the CDR3 is TGTGCCACGGGCCGGGCAGGGAGGAAAGAGACCCAGTACTTC.